Presented here are 21 T cell receptor beta chains from one specimen sequenced in a study of CD8 T cells in Susac syndrome. With random hexamers, reverse transcription was performed on 0.5 to 1 ug of RNA. Each CDR3 protein gets one entry after TCRdb re-called the immunoSEQ multiplex PCR reads with MiXCR. The sample includes roughly 200,000 distinct CDR3 sequences, approximately 95% seen only once; the top ten take around 0.15%. The sequenced sample consisted of CD8+ T cells from PBMCs. Receptors were obtained from a human donor with multiple sclerosis.

The CDR3 DNA is TGTGCCAGCAGAAAAGAGACTGGGGCCAACGTCCTGACTTTC. It is translated as CASRKETGANVLTF. This sequence joins TRBV6-1 and TRBJ2-6; D remains unclear. CDR3 size: 14 residues. Between the trimmed V and J ends, which lost 6 bases and 2 bases, there was a span of 8 bases. The V gene's germline CDR1 is MNHNS and CDR2 SASEGT.

The DNA for the CDR3 is TGTGCCAGCGCAGGGGGCTTATACGAGCAGTACTTC. This encodes CASAGGLYEQYF. This chain connects TRBV7-9 to TRBJ2-7; the match to TRBD1 covers 8 bases. Germline V gene data show CDR1 as SEHNR and CDR2 as FQNEAQ (reference sequence). CDR3 length: 12 amino acids. J gave up 4 bases and V 8 bases, and 4 bases lay outside the gene matches.

The chain has TRBV7-6 and TRBJ2-7; 7 bases align to TRBD2. Germline V CDR1 and CDR2: SGHVS, FNYEAQ. The CDR3 length is 16 residues. The ends lost 1 base at V and 0 bases at J; junction bases unmatched: 6. CDR3 region: CASSLVIAGPSYEQYF. The CDR3 bases are TGTGCCAGCAGCTTAGTTATAGCGGGCCCCTCCTACGAGCAGTACTTC.

The gene calls are TRBV5-6 and TRBJ2-7; no reliable D call. CDR1 SGHDT and CDR2 YYEEEE come from the germline V gene. V dropped 7 bases and J dropped 2 bases, with 19 bases sitting between them. The CDR3 is made up of 15 amino acids. The CDR3 DNA reads TGTGCCAGCTCGCCTAAAAGGACCAACCCCTACGAGCAGTACTTC. It encodes CASSPKRTNPYEQYF.

This chain joins TRBV20-1 and TRBJ2-4; D ambiguous. The CDR3 has 16 residues. Per the germline V gene, CDR1 is DFQATT and CDR2 is SNEGSKA (reference sequence). V gave up 0 bases and J gave up 0 bases, with 12 bases separating them. In DNA form, the CDR3 reads TGCAGTGCTAGAGAAAGGCAGAACCTAGCCAAAAACATTCAGTACTTC. Translated, it gives CSARERQNLAKNIQYF.

The CDR3 DNA is TGTGCCAGCACCACAGGGCCTTACGAGCAGTACTTC. Translation gives CASTTGPYEQYF. V and J are TRBV7-9 and TRBJ2-7; possible D gene TRBD1, 6 bases. This CDR3 has 12 amino acids. Trimming removed 7 bases at V and 4 bases at J, with 11 bases between. The germline CDR1 and CDR2 sequences are SEHNR and FQNEAQ (reference sequence).

The V call is TRBV29-1, the J call TRBJ2-2; TRBD2 aligns across 9 bases. CDR3 length: 13 residues. With 5 bases clipped from V and 4 bases from J, the junction kept 2 bases outside the gene matches. Per germline, CDR1 SQVTM and CDR2 ANQGSEA. CDR3 sequence: CSVKTSGTGELFF. CDR3 DNA: TGCAGCGTTAAGACTAGCGGCACCGGGGAGCTGTTTTTT.

This clonotype appeared a single time. V gene TRBV3-1 combines with J gene TRBJ1-1; no reliable D call. V was shortened by 3 bases and J by 3 bases, with 11 bases between the two germline ends. The CDR3 contains 14 residues. Germline values: CDR1 LGHDT, CDR2 YNNKEL (reference sequence). The CDR3 loop is CASSQIYGDTEAFF. The CDR3 DNA sequence: TGTGCCAGCAGCCAGATCTATGGTGACACTGAAGCTTTCTTT.

The rearrangement uses TRBV5-4 and TRBJ2-3; no reliable D call. This CDR3 is 14 amino acids long. Germline V CDR1 and CDR2: SGHNT, YYREEE (reference sequence). V was cut by 1 base and J by 3 bases, with 9 bases left in between. The CDR3 protein is CASSLFEATDTQYF. As DNA, the CDR3 is TGTGCCAGCAGCTTGTTTGAGGCGACAGATACGCAGTATTTT.

The chain couples TRBV4-1 to TRBJ1-1; D gene ambiguous. Trimming cost V 1 base and J 7 bases, with 7 bases left between them. CDR3 length: 12 residues. Germline V gene lookup returns CDR1 MGHRA and CDR2 YSYEKL. In DNA form, the CDR3 reads TGCGCCAGCAGCCAAGTCGCGGGTGAAGCTTTCTTT. Its protein product is CASSQVAGEAFF.

The chain recombines TRBV7-9 with TRBJ2-1, with D perhaps TRBD2 (5 bases). The CDR3 covers 13 residues. V shed 3 bases and J shed 8 bases, with 11 bases lying between them. Germline CDR1 SEHNR, CDR2 FQNEAQ (reference sequence). CDR3 in DNA: TGTGCCAGCAGCTTCCGTCTCGGGGATGAGCAGTTCTTC. This codes for CASSFRLGDEQFF. The whole variable domain, filled in from reference TRBV7-9 and TRBJ2-1, reads DTGVSQNPRHKITKRGQNVTFRCDPISEHNRLYWYRQTLGQGPEFLTYFQNEAQLEKSRLLSDRFSAERPKGSFSTLEIQRTEQGDSAMYLCASSFRLGDEQFFGPGTRLTVL.

V and J are TRBV28 and TRBJ2-4; TRBD1 might be the D (6 bases). CDR3 length: 17 amino acids. CDR1 is MDHEN, CDR2 SYDVKM, per germline. V dropped 1 base and J dropped 7 bases, with 20 bases sitting between them. In DNA form, the CDR3 reads TGTGCCAGCAGTTTATTCGCCCAGGGGATTAAATCGAACATTCAGTACTTC. Its translation: CASSLFAQGIKSNIQYF.

This chain joins TRBV3-1 and TRBJ2-3; D is unresolved. This CDR3 comprises 18 residues. Germline V gene data show CDR1 as LGHDT and CDR2 as YNNKEL (reference sequence). The germline V and J ends were trimmed by 1 base and 3 bases, with 20 bases remaining between them. DNA for the CDR3: TGTGCCAGCAGCCAAGTGTCATACAGTACCTATGGAACAGATACGCAGTATTTT. Its protein product is CASSQVSYSTYGTDTQYF.

This chain links TRBV9 with TRBJ2-3, with 12 bases aligning to TRBD2. The V and J ends lost 4 bases and 2 bases, in that order; junction bases with no gene match: 8. CDR1 and CDR2 from the germline V gene are SGDLS and YYNGEE. CDR3 length equals 17 residues. The CDR3 sequence is CASSNTGTSGHTDTQYF. The CDR3 nucleotides are TGTGCCAGCAGCAACACCGGGACTAGCGGGCACACAGATACGCAGTATTTT.

The chain carries TRBV9 and TRBJ2-7; D might be TRBD2 (7 bases). CDR3 size: 14 residues. Germline assignment: CDR1 SGDLS and CDR2 YYNGEE. V shed 2 bases and J shed 3 bases, with 12 bases lying between them. CDR3 coding DNA: TGTGCCAGCAGCGTGGGAGGGGGTGACTACGAGCAGTACTTC. This sequence encodes CASSVGGGDYEQYF. The variable domain in full, completed from reference TRBV9 and TRBJ2-7, reads DSGVTQTPKHLITATGQRVTLRCSPRSGDLSVYWYQQSLDQGLQFLIQYYNGEERAKGNILERFSAQQFPDLHSELNLSSLELGDSALYFCASSVGGGDYEQYFGPGTRLTVT.

The chain links TRBV9 to TRBJ1-2; D possibly corresponds to TRBD1 (5 bases). The germline CDR1 and CDR2 sequences are SGDLS and YYNGEE. V lost 0 bases and J 8 bases, leaving 17 bases between the germline ends. The CDR3 loop spans 15 amino acids. In nucleotides, the CDR3 is TGTGCCAGCAGCGTAGCTCCCTACAGGTCCGCGGGCTACACCTTC. It encodes CASSVAPYRSAGYTF.

The V gene is TRBV12-3 or TRBV12-4, the J gene TRBJ2-5; unclear D gene. V dropped 6 bases and J dropped 3 bases, with 14 bases sitting between them. This CDR3 contains 14 residues. The CDR3 DNA reads TGTGCCAGCAGATCCGGCCCAAGGGAAGAGACCCAGTACTTC. Amino acids: CASRSGPREETQYF.

This clonotype was found once. The chain recombines TRBV7-9 with TRBJ2-1; D tentatively fits TRBD1 or TRBD2 (5 bases each). The germline CDR1 and CDR2 sequences are SEHNR and FQNEAQ (reference sequence). V lost 4 bases, J lost 8 bases, and 9 bases lay in between. The CDR3 has 12 residues. The CDR3 DNA reads TGTGCCAGCAGCTACGGGGCATATGAGCAGTTCTTC. The encoded protein is CASSYGAYEQFF.

The rearrangement links TRBV29-1 to TRBJ2-7; 9 nucleotides line up with TRBD2. Trimming at V came to 3 bases and at J to 4 bases, leaving 10 bases not matched to a gene. The CDR3 runs to 15 residues. Germline V CDR1 and CDR2: SQVTM, ANQGSEA. The CDR3 DNA sequence: TGCAGCGTTGAGATTCGCGGGACTAGCCGGTACGAGCAGTACTTC. Translated: CSVEIRGTSRYEQYF.

The chain employs TRBV16 and TRBJ1-2, with TRBD1 as a possible D gene (6 bases). V was cut by 3 bases and J by 4 bases, with 12 bases left in between. The germline V gene has CDR1 KGHSY and CDR2 FQNENV. This CDR3 is built from 14 residues. This CDR3 reads CASSHGGTLYGYTF. The DNA of the CDR3 is TGTGCCAGCAGCCATGGAGGGACACTCTATGGCTACACCTTC.

With regard to this clonotype: One junction end does not reproduce the germline sequence, and a read error may be involved. This rearrangement joins TRBV14 to TRBJ2-1, with TRBD2 identical over 11 bases. This CDR3 has 16 residues. CDR1 and CDR2 (germline): SGHDN, FVKESK. CDR3 residues: CASSLLLAGAYNEQFF. CDR3 DNA sequence: TGTGCCAGTAGCCTATTACTAGCGGGAGCCTACAATGAGCAGTTCTTC.